The 28 T cell receptor beta chains presented below share a single source sample, sequenced in a study of identical twins. In TCRdb, the 5' RACE reads were re-called with MiXCR into one record per CDR3 protein. The sample shows 1.5 million to 2 million distinct CDR3 sequences, 25% to 35% of them seen only once. Sequences were obtained from cord blood. The receptors come from a newborn girl in good health.

A few counts support this clonotype. The chain uses TRBV5-5 and TRBJ2-2, with D unresolved. The germline V and J ends were trimmed by 7 bases and 4 bases, with 8 bases remaining between them. CDR3 length: 12 residues. The germline V gene has CDR1 SGHKS and CDR2 YYEKEE (reference sequence). The CDR3 protein is CASCILTGELFF. In nucleotides, the CDR3 is TGTGCCAGCTGTATCCTCACCGGGGAGCTGTTTTTT. Full variable domain (rest looked up from reference TRBV5-5 and TRBJ2-2): DAGVTQSPTHLIKTRGQQVTLRCSPISGHKSVSWYQQVLGQGPQFIFQYYEKEERGRGNFPDRFSARQFPNYSSELNVNALLLGDSALYLCASCILTGELFFGEGSRLTVL.

This clonotype was counted at least ten times. The chain employs TRBV5-1 and TRBJ1-2; 7 bases are shared with TRBD1. CDR3 length: 14 residues. V trimming: 4 bases; J trimming: 3 bases; junction bases outside the gene matches: 6. Looked up from germline, CDR1 is SGHRS and CDR2 is YFSETQ. The CDR3, as DNA: TGCGCCAGCAGCATGACAGGGACGGACTATGGCTACACCTTC. Translation: CASSMTGTDYGYTF.

This clonotype has a handful of counts. The rearrangement links TRBV11-2 to TRBJ2-1; D possibly corresponds to TRBD1 (5 bases). V was clipped by 4 bases and J by 0 bases, with 10 bases between them. The CDR3 consists of 15 residues. Germline lookup yields CDR1 SGHAT and CDR2 FQNNGV. The CDR3 reads CASSSTGFSYNEQFF. Here the CDR3 DNA reads TGTGCCAGCAGCTCTACAGGCTTCTCCTACAATGAGCAGTTCTTC. The full variable domain, in which reference TRBV11-2 and TRBJ2-1 provide the parts outside the CDR3, is EAGVAQSPRYKIIEKRQSVAFWCNPISGHATLYWYQQILGQGPKLLIQFQNNGVVDDSQLPKDRFSAERLKGVDSTLKIQPAKLEDSAVYLCASSSTGFSYNEQFFGPGTRLTVL.

The V and J genes are TRBV24-1 and TRBJ1-5; possibly TRBD1 for D (6 bases). CDR1 and CDR2 from the germline V gene are KGHDR and SFDVKD. The CDR3 is 15 residues long. Trimming stripped 3 bases from V and 1 base from J, with 9 bases between. CDR3 residues: CATSDPRGSNQPQHF. The DNA for the CDR3 is TGTGCCACCAGTGATCCGAGGGGGAGCAATCAGCCCCAGCATTTT.

The J gene is TRBJ2-1, the V gene TRBV27, with 7 bases aligning to TRBD2. After removal of 10 bases from V and 4 bases from J, the junction contained 7 bases not matched to a gene. The CDR3 is made up of 13 amino acids. Germline V gene lookup returns CDR1 MNHEY and CDR2 SMNVEV (reference sequence). Here the CDR3 DNA reads TGTGCCACTCTTAACGGGGGGTACAATGAGCAGTTCTTC. Its protein is CATLNGGYNEQFF.

This clonotype was detected a few times. The chain carries TRBV28 and TRBJ2-3, with 8 bases lining up with TRBD1. This CDR3 region has 15 residues. Germline V gives CDR1 MDHEN, CDR2 SYDVKM. With V trimmed by 3 bases and J by 2 bases, 4 bases remained unmatched. In DNA form, the CDR3 reads TGTGCCAGCAGTTTCGGACAGGGACTCACAGATACGCAGTATTTT. Translating it yields CASSFGQGLTDTQYF. The full variable domain, completed using reference TRBV28 and TRBJ2-3, is DVKVTQSSRYLVKRTGEKVFLECVQDMDHENMFWYRQDPGLGLRLIYFSYDVKMKEKGDIPEGYSVSREKKERFSLILESASTNQTSMYLCASSFGQGLTDTQYFGPGTRLTVL.

This rearrangement joins TRBV15 to TRBJ1-2, with D tentatively TRBD1 (6 bases). Per germline, CDR1 LNHNV and CDR2 YYDKDF (reference sequence). The CDR3 spans 17 residues. V was cut by 1 base and J by 6 bases, with 21 bases left in between. This chain's CDR3 is CATSRVQGIVTLDGYTF. The CDR3 bases are TGTGCCACCAGCAGAGTTCAGGGGATTGTTACGTTAGATGGCTACACCTTC.

This clonotype showed up just a few times. The chain uses TRBV20-1 and TRBJ2-4; D may be TRBD1 or TRBD2 (5 bases each). The germline V gene encodes CDR1 DFQATT and CDR2 SNEGSKA (reference sequence). The CDR3 covers 20 residues. The germline V and J ends were trimmed by 0 bases and 1 base, with 25 bases remaining between them. The CDR3 DNA is TGCAGTGCTAGAGAGGCGACGCTGGGACCCCACGAGTGGGCCAAAAACATTCAGTACTTC. Its protein is CSAREATLGPHEWAKNIQYF.

This clonotype was seen a handful of times. The rearrangement uses TRBV5-1 and TRBJ2-7; TRBD1 matches 7 bases. CDR1 SGHRS and CDR2 YFSETQ come from the germline V gene. The length of the CDR3 is 14 residues. V lost 4 bases, J lost 4 bases, and 8 bases stayed unmatched. This CDR3 is CASSIRDSPYEQYF. The DNA for the CDR3 is TGCGCCAGCAGCATAAGGGACAGCCCGTACGAGCAGTACTTC.

The V gene is TRBV6-2 or TRBV6-3, the J gene TRBJ2-5; D not resolved. Germline lookup yields CDR1 MNHEY and CDR2 SVGEGT. Trimming shortened V by 6 bases and J by 5 bases, and 10 bases separated the two germline ends. The CDR3 length is 12 residues. CDR3 sequence reads: CASSRSSETQYF. DNA for the CDR3: TGTGCCAGCAGCCGGAGCTCGGAGACCCAGTACTTC.

This clonotype has just a few counts. The rearrangement uses TRBV5-1 and TRBJ2-1; 10 bases agree with TRBD2. Germline V CDR1 and CDR2: SGHRS, YFSETQ. The V and J ends lost 4 bases and 6 bases, in that order; junction bases with no gene match: 10. The CDR3 is 16 amino acids. CDR3 protein: CASSPLSGRAGNEQFF. The CDR3 region has the DNA TGCGCCAGCAGCCCATTAAGCGGGAGGGCTGGCAATGAGCAGTTCTTC. Combining the CDR3 with reference TRBV5-1 and TRBJ2-1 gives the whole variable domain KAGVTQTPRYLIKTRGQQVTLSCSPISGHRSVSWYQQTPGQGLQFLFEYFSETQRNKGNFPGRFSGRQFSNSRSEMNVSTLELGDSALYLCASSPLSGRAGNEQFFGPGTRLTVL.

The chain is built from TRBV6-1 and TRBJ1-6; 10 positions agree with TRBD1. The CDR3 is 16 residues long. CDR1 is MNHNS, CDR2 SASEGT, per germline. J was trimmed by 10 bases and V by 4 bases; bases with no gene match: 10. The CDR3, as DNA: TGTGCCAGCAGTGCCAAGACAGGGGGCTTCGGGTCACCCCTCCACTTT. Protein sequence: CASSAKTGGFGSPLHF.

The rearrangement uses TRBV7-9 and TRBJ2-5, with D perhaps being TRBD1 or TRBD2 (6 bases each). CDR3 length equals 14 residues. Trimming took off 7 bases at V and 5 bases at J, with 17 bases between the two ends. Looked up from germline, CDR1 is SEHNR and CDR2 is FQNEAQ (reference sequence). This chain's CDR3 is CASNWGALGETQYF. The CDR3 DNA is TGTGCCAGCAATTGGGGGGCCTTGGGTGAGACCCAGTACTTC.

This clonotype was detected a few times. The V gene is TRBV20-1, the J gene TRBJ2-3, with a possible D match to TRBD2 (6 bases). This CDR3 spans 15 amino acids. Germline-derived CDR1 and CDR2 are DFQATT and SNEGSKA (reference sequence). Trimming pared 5 bases from V and 1 base from J, leaving 16 bases between. CDR3 residues: CSASSGPHRTDTQYF. The CDR3 DNA follows: TGCAGTGCTTCGAGCGGGCCCCACCGCACAGATACGCAGTATTTT.

This clonotype was seen ten or more times. The chain links TRBV12-3 or TRBV12-4 to TRBJ1-4, with D possibly being TRBD1 (6 bases). There are 14 residues in the CDR3. Trimming took 6 bases from V and 4 from J, leaving 12 bases between them. The CDR3 spells CASRTGTLNEKLFF. The CDR3 bases are TGTGCCAGCAGGACCGGGACACTTAATGAAAAACTGTTTTTT.

J is TRBJ2-7 and V is TRBV2; TRBD2 aligns across 13 bases. Germline loops: CDR1 SNHLY, CDR2 FYNNEI. The CDR3 is made up of 20 amino acids. J gave up 7 bases and V 3 bases, and 21 bases lay outside the gene matches. CDR3 nucleotide sequence: TGTGCCAGCAGTGATTCACCCAAAACCACTAGCGGGAGGGCCCTAGATGAGCAGTACTTC. As protein: CASSDSPKTTSGRALDEQYF.

This CDR3 reads CASSLERNNEQFF. CDR3 DNA sequence: TGTGCCAGCAGCTTAGAGAGGAACAATGAGCAGTTCTTC. V and J are TRBV7-2 and TRBJ2-1; D is undetermined. Germline V gene lookup returns CDR1 SGHTA and CDR2 FQGNSA. V lost 1 base and J 5 bases, leaving 6 bases between the germline ends. The CDR3 extends over 13 amino acids.

This clonotype was observed many times. The chain uses TRBV7-2 and TRBJ2-4, with TRBD2 identical over 7 bases. The CDR3 loop spans 16 amino acids. Germline V gene lookup returns CDR1 SGHTA and CDR2 FQGNSA. Germline trimming cut 5 bases from V and 0 bases from J; bases unmatched to any gene: 7. CDR3 protein: CASSLQAGLAKNIQYF. CDR3 nucleotides: TGTGCCAGCAGCCTACAAGCGGGGCTAGCCAAAAACATTCAGTACTTC.

The rearrangement links TRBV5-5 to TRBJ1-5; TRBD1 is a possible D gene (5 bases). Deletions cut 4 bases from V and 4 bases from J, with 18 bases between. The CDR3 sequence is 16 residues long. Looked up from germline, CDR1 is SGHKS and CDR2 is YYEKEE (reference sequence). CDR3 sequence: CASSLLAGGNNQPQHF. CDR3 in DNA: TGTGCCAGCAGCCTTCTCGCCGGGGGGAATAATCAGCCCCAGCATTTT.

The chain combines TRBV5-4 with TRBJ1-4; D is unclear. The CDR3 spans 15 residues. Germline V gives CDR1 SGHNT, CDR2 YYREEE (reference sequence). Trimming removed 4 bases at V and 4 bases at J, with 14 bases between. The CDR3 here is CASSQKLGSNEKLFF. CDR3 sequence (DNA): TGTGCCAGCAGCCAAAAACTTGGGAGTAATGAAAAACTGTTTTTT.

The chain combines TRBV20-1 with TRBJ1-6; maybe TRBD1 (6 bases). Germline V CDR1 and CDR2: DFQATT, SNEGSKA (reference sequence). The CDR3 has 14 residues. V was cut by 5 bases and J by 9 bases, with 17 bases left in between. CDR3 DNA: TGCAGTGCTTCAGTCAGGGGAATAATTTCACCCCTCCACTTT. Encoded protein: CSASVRGIISPLHF.

This clonotype has at least ten counts. This chain links TRBV25-1 with TRBJ2-7; D ambiguous. The V gene's germline CDR1 is MGHDK and CDR2 SYGVNS. CDR3 length: 14 amino acids. Trimming removed 1 base from V and 3 bases from J, with 10 bases in between. In nucleotides, the CDR3 is TGTGCCAGCAGTGAATCAGGCGGATTCTACGAGCAGTACTTC. Its protein is CASSESGGFYEQYF.

The V gene is TRBV5-1, the J gene TRBJ1-6; D is unclear. The CDR3 is made up of 15 amino acids. Germline CDR1 and CDR2: SGHRS and YFSETQ. V was clipped by 4 bases and J by 9 bases, with 17 bases between them. The CDR3 bases are TGCGCCAGCAGCCAGCCCGGGGAGTATCCTTCACCCCTCCACTTT. Its protein is CASSQPGEYPSPLHF.

V gene TRBV20-1 combines with J gene TRBJ1-1; D remains unclear. CDR3 length: 17 residues. V dropped 0 bases and J dropped 1 base, with 18 bases sitting between them. Germline CDR1 is DFQATT and CDR2 is SNEGSKA (reference sequence). The CDR3 DNA reads as TGCAGTGCTAGAGAAACAACTCGATTATCTACGAACACTGAAGCTTTCTTT. Encoded protein: CSARETTRLSTNTEAFF.

The chain combines TRBV5-1 with TRBJ2-3, with D perhaps matching TRBD2 (6 bases). CDR1 and CDR2 (germline): SGHRS, YFSETQ. Trimming left V 4 bases short and J 1 base short, with 13 bases between. The CDR3 contains 15 residues. The CDR3 coding sequence is TGCGCCAGCAGCCAAAGCGGGCCCGGCACAGATACGCAGTATTTT. Its translation is CASSQSGPGTDTQYF.

This clonotype has just a few counts. The chain carries TRBV9 and TRBJ2-5; 7 nucleotides align to TRBD1. Germline V CDR1 and CDR2: SGDLS, YYNGEE. The CDR3 extends over 14 amino acids. J lost 2 bases, V lost 4 bases, and 5 bases had no gene match. The CDR3 sequence: CASSSRGQQETQYF. The CDR3 coding sequence is TGTGCCAGCAGCTCGAGGGGGCAGCAAGAGACCCAGTACTTC.

In this sample, this clonotype turned up many times. This chain uses TRBV10-3 with TRBJ2-7, with D maybe TRBD1 (5 bases). CDR1 is ENHRY and CDR2 is SYGVKD in the germline V gene. Trimming removed 6 bases from V and 3 bases from J, with 9 bases in between. The CDR3 is 12 residues long. The DNA for the CDR3 is TGTGCCATCAGCCTCGACAGCTACGAGCAGTACTTC. It translates to CAISLDSYEQYF.

The CDR3 bases are TGTGCCAGCAGTGACTACCCTAGCGGGACCTCCTACGAGCAGTACTTC. This encodes CASSDYPSGTSYEQYF. This sequence joins TRBV6-1 and TRBJ2-7, with TRBD2 matching 9 bases. J gave up 0 bases and V 3 bases, and 6 bases lay outside the gene matches. Germline-derived CDR1 and CDR2 are MNHNS and SASEGT. The CDR3 has 16 amino acids.